Sequencing of this T cell receptor (beta chain) was carried out in a study of human T cells and chemical hapten exposure. Study-wide context: Each patient's scalp received weekly diphenylcyclopropenone throughout the roughly 24-week study.

The germline CDR1 and CDR2 sequences are SEHNR and FQNEAQ (reference sequence). The CDR3 has 15 amino acids. V was shortened by 4 bases and J by 0 bases, with 7 bases between the two germline ends. General study results and limits: Every donor had alopecia, and their immune response may therefore differ from healthy people's.

Time point defined: patch test 2, 6 weeks after DPC sensitization. Noted treatment: therapeutic diphenylcyclopropenone sensitization with weekly scalp DPC. Ahead of applying each patch test, blood was sampled. This clonotype was detected ten times or more. Its antigen remains unidentified. Single cDNA molecules in the library carried unique molecular identifiers attached during preparation. TCRdb used MiXCR to reprocess the RACE reads, holding one entry per CDR3 protein. The table records approximately 120,000 distinct CDR3 sequences, roughly 9% of them present only once. V usage is TRBV7-9 and J usage is TRBJ2-6; D not certain. This sequence originates from a woman aged 40 to 50 with alopecia areata. Some clones in this sample may be carry-over from other donors' samples. This specimen consisted of whole blood, obtained in connection with sensitization to the hapten diphenylcyclopropenone (DPC). CDR3: CASSSWNSGANVLTF. DNA for the CDR3: TGTGCCAGCAGCTCATGGAACTCTGGGGCCAACGTCCTGACTTTC.